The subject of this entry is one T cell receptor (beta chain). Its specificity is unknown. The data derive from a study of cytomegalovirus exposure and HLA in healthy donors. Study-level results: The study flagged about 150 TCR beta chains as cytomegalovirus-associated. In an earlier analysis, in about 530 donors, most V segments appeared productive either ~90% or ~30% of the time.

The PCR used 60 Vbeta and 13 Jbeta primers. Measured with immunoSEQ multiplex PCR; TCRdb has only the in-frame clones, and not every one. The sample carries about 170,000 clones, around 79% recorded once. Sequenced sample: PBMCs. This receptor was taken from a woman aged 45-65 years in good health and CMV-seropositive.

This CDR3 is CASSLGPSGGAGSTDTQYF. The CDR3 DNA sequence: TGTGCCAGCAGCTTAGGTCCTAGCGGGGGGGCCGGGAGCACAGATACGCAGTATTTT. The chain couples TRBV13 to TRBJ2-3, with 12 bases aligning to TRBD2. The ends lost 0 bases at V and 0 bases at J; junction bases unmatched: 7. CDR1 and CDR2 from the germline V gene are PRHDT and FYEKMQ (reference sequence). The CDR3 is made up of 19 amino acids.